Listed below are T cell receptor beta chains from one sample, sequenced in a study of beta chain features in type 1 diabetes. Here immunoSEQ multiplex PCR was the method, and the copy in TCRdb shows in-frame clones only, minus some. Among about 320,000 clones listed, around 13% were seen once. Sequences were obtained from central memory CD4+ T cells from blood. The receptors derive from a man younger than 45 in good health. Each CDR3 is given with its conserved first and last residue. Each record gives: D gene, V gene, J gene, clone size, CDR3 length, CDR3 DNA, CDR3 protein. D genes are given only for firm matches. Size tells how often a clone was seen (once, few, many) or the class of an expanded clone, and some rows leave it out.

-	TRBV5-1	TRBJ2-6	few	15	TGCGCCAGCAGCTTAAGGGGGGACGGGGCCAACGTCCTGACTTTC	CASSLRGDGANVLTF
-	TRBV27	TRBJ1-1	few	14	TGTGCCAGCAGTGCGACGGATTGGGACACTGAAGCTTTCTTT	CASSATDWDTEAFF
TRBD2	TRBV5-1	TRBJ2-3	-	17	TGCGCCAGCAGCTCTGCCAGTGGGAGCGGGAGGGCCAATACGCAGTATTTT	CASSSASGSGRANTQYF
TRBD2	TRBV9	TRBJ2-1	-	16	TGTGCCAGCAGCCCATATAGCGGGGGAACCACAATTGAGCAGTTCTTC	CASSPYSGGTTIEQFF
-	TRBV6-5	TRBJ2-2	-	14	TGTGCCAGCAGTTTCCGACAGAACACCGGGGAGCTGTTTTTT	CASSFRQNTGELFF
-	TRBV6-6	TRBJ2-5	once	14	TGTGCCATCGGGCCTGGGGGGGCCCAAGAGACCCAGTACTTC	CAIGPGGAQETQYF
-	TRBV11-2	TRBJ2-1	few	14	TGTGCCAGCAGCTTAGATAGTACGTACGGGCGGCGGTTCTTC	CASSLDSTYGRRFF
-	TRBV5-6	TRBJ2-2	few	13	TGTGCCAGCAGCCCCACATATACCGGGGAGCTGTTTTTT	CASSPTYTGELFF
-	TRBV7-9	TRBJ1-3	-	16	TGTGCCAGCAGCTTTTTCTCTGGGGCAACTGGAAACACCATATATTTT	CASSFFSGATGNTIYF
-	TRBV11-2	TRBJ1-5	few	17	TGTGCCAGCAGCTTAAGGGGGGCAGGGGAGCCGGGTCAGCCCCAGCATTTT	CASSLRGAGEPGQPQHF
-	TRBV7-2	TRBJ2-1	many	13	TGTGCCAGCAGCTTCAGAGGAGAAAATGAGCAGTTCTTC	CASSFRGENEQFF
-	TRBV5-4	TRBJ2-3	few	15	TGTGCCAGCAGCTTGGGCGGCCGAATCACAGATACGCAGTATTTT	CASSLGGRITDTQYF
-	TRBV30	TRBJ1-1	-	16	TGTGCCTGGACTCCCATCGGGGGCAGGGGTGACACTGAAGCTTTCTTT	CAWTPIGGRGDTEAFF
-	TRBV11-2	TRBJ2-3	few	11	TGTGCCAGCCAAGGGGCAGATACGCAGTATTTT	CASQGADTQYF
-	TRBV28	TRBJ1-1	few	14	TGTGCCACCGTGGCAGGGGCGGGTAGCACTGAAGCTTTCTTT	CATVAGAGSTEAFF
TRBD2	TRBV11-2	TRBJ2-5	-	16	TGTGCCAGCAGCTTAGGACTAGCGGGGGGCTTAAAGACCCAGTACTTC	CASSLGLAGGLKTQYF
-	TRBV5-6	TRBJ1-2	-	14	TGTGCCAGCAGCTTAGCCGGGACCAACTATGGCTACACCTTC	CASSLAGTNYGYTF
TRBD1	TRBV30	TRBJ1-2	few	13	TGTGCCTGGCACAGGGGGCAAGTCTATGGCTACACCTTC	CAWHRGQVYGYTF
TRBD1	TRBV7-9	TRBJ2-6	many	15	TGTGCCAGCAGCCGACAGGGCTCTGGGGCCAACGTCCTGACTTTC	CASSRQGSGANVLTF
-	TRBV9	TRBJ2-3	-	13	TGTGCCAGCAGCGTAACACATGCAGATACGCAGTATTTT	CASSVTHADTQYF
-	TRBV4-2	TRBJ2-2	-	19	TGTGCCAGCAGCCAAGATCCAAGCGGGCCCGGTCGTCATACCGGGGAGCTGTTTTTT	CASSQDPSGPGRHTGELFF
-	TRBV5-5	TRBJ2-3	few	16	TGTGCCAGCAGCTTGGGCGGGTCCCTGAGGTCAGATACGCAGTATTTT	CASSLGGSLRSDTQYF
-	TRBV11-2	TRBJ2-5	-	11	TGTGCCAGCAGCCCCCTTGAGACCCAGTACTTC	CASSPLETQYF
-	TRBV7-8	TRBJ2-2	-	13	TGTGCCAGCAGCTTAGTGCGGGCCGGGGAGCTGTTTTTT	CASSLVRAGELFF
-	TRBV7-2	TRBJ2-3	-	15	TGTGCCAGCAGCTTAGTACTGGCTAGCACAGATACGCAGTATTTT	CASSLVLASTDTQYF
-	TRBV2	TRBJ1-1	many	13	TGTGCCAGCAGTGAATCGGGCTACACTGAAGCTTTCTTT	CASSESGYTEAFF
TRBD1	TRBV5-1	TRBJ2-1	few	14	TGCGCCAGCAACACCGGGACAGGGGACAATGAGCAGTTCTTC	CASNTGTGDNEQFF
TRBD1	TRBV18	TRBJ2-1	many	16	TGTGCCAGCTCACTCGAGACAGGGATCACCTACAATGAGCAGTTCTTC	CASSLETGITYNEQFF
TRBD2	TRBV4-1	TRBJ2-5	few	15	TGCGCCAGCAGCCTTGCTAGCGGGGGGGCAGAGACCCAGTACTTC	CASSLASGGAETQYF
-	TRBV11-3	TRBJ1-3	-	15	TGTGCCAGCAGCTTACCGACAGGCTCTGGAAACACCATATATTTT	CASSLPTGSGNTIYF
-	TRBV7-9	TRBJ1-1	few	13	TGTGCCAGCAGCTTACAGGGGAACACTGAAGCTTTCTTT	CASSLQGNTEAFF
-	TRBV19	TRBJ2-7	-	14	TGTGCCAGTAGTCCGGGGACTCAGGACTACGAGCAGTACTTC	CASSPGTQDYEQYF